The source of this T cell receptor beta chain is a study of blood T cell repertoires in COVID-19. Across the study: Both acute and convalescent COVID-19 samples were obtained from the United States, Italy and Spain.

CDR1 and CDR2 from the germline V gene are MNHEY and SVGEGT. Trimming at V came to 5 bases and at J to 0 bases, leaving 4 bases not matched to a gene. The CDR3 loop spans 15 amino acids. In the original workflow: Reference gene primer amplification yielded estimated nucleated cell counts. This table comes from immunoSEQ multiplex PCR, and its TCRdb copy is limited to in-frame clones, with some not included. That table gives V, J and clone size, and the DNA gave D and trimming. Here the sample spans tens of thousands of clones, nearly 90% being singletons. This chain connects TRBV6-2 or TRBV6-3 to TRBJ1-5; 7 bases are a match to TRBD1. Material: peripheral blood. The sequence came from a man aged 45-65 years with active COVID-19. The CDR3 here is CASSQGGPSNQPQHF. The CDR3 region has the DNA TGTGCCAGCAGTCAGGGGGGCCCTAGCAATCAGCCCCAGCATTTT.